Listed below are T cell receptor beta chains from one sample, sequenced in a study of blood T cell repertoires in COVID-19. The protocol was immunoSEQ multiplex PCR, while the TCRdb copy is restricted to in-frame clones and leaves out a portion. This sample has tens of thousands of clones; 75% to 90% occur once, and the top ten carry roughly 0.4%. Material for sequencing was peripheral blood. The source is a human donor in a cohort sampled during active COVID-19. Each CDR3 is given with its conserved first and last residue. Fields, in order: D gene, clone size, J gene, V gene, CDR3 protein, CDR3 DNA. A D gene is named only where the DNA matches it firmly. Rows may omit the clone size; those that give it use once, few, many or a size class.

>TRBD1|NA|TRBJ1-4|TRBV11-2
CASSLAPGQGSTNEKLFF
TGTGCCAGCAGCTTAGCACCGGGACAGGGATCAACTAATGAAAAACTGTTTTTT
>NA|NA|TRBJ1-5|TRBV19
CASSTGHSSNQPQHF
TGTGCCAGTAGTACGGGACATAGTAGCAATCAGCCCCAGCATTTT
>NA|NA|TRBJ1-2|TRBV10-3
CAIGPSGGTRSRGYTF
TGTGCCATCGGGCCGAGTGGAGGGACGAGGAGTCGTGGCTACACCTTC
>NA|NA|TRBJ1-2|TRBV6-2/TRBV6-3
CASSYPDRIYRDMGYTF
TGTGCCAGCAGTTACCCCGACCGAATTTACAGGGATATGGGCTACACCTTC
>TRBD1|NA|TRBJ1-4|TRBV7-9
CASSLGTGTREKLFF
TGTGCCAGCAGCTTAGGGACAGGGACGAGGGAAAAACTGTTTTTT
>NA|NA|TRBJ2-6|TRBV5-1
CASSLEASHSGANVLTF
TGCGCCAGCAGCTTGGAAGCCAGTCACTCTGGGGCCAACGTCCTGACTTTT
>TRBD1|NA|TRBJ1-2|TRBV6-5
CASSSRTGMDYGYTF
TGTGCCAGCAGTTCAAGGACAGGGATGGACTATGGCTACACCTTC
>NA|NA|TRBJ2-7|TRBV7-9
CASGLDRNYEQYF
TGTGCCAGCGGGCTGGACAGAAACTACGAGCAGTACTTC
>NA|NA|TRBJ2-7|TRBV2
CASSLTESSYEQYF
TGTGCCAGCAGTCTGACAGAAAGCTCCTACGAGCAGTACTTC
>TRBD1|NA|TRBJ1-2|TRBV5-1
CASSGWTGGYGYTF
TGCGCCAGCAGCGGATGGACAGGGGGCTATGGCTACACCTTC
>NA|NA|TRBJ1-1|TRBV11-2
CASSLFVIWAGQENTEAFF
TGTGCCAGCAGCTTGTTTGTAATTTGGGCAGGGCAGGAAAACACTGAAGCTTTCTTT
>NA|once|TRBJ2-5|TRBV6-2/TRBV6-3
CASSSRDNWYQETQYF
TGTGCCAGCAGTTCCCGGGACAACTGGTACCAAGAGACCCAGTACTTC
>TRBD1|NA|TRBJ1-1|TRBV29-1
CSVEQRQGPLPAFF
TGCAGCGTTGAACAGCGACAGGGACCCCTCCCAGCTTTCTTT
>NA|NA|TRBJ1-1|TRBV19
CASSIVGQLGTEAFF
TGTGCCAGTAGTATAGTCGGACAGTTGGGAACTGAAGCTTTCTTT
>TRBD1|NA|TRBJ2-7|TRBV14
CASSSGTEFYEQYF
TGTGCCAGCAGCTCCGGGACAGAGTTTTACGAGCAGTACTTC
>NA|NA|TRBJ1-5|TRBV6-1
CASSEFSGSSNQPQHF
TGTGCCAGCAGTGAATTCTCTGGGAGCAGCAATCAGCCCCAGCATTTT
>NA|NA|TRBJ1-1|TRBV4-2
CASRRDQDTEAFF
TGTGCCAGCAGGAGAGATCAGGACACTGAAGCTTTCTTT
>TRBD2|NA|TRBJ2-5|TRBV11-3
CASSIRLAGAQETQYF
TGTGCCAGCAGCATCCGACTAGCGGGGGCCCAAGAGACCCAGTACTTC
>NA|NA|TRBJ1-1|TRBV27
CASSPFDSFTEAFF
TGTGCCAGCAGTCCATTTGACAGTTTCACTGAAGCTTTCTTT
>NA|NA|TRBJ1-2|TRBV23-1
CASSQFVGQTGTNRSYTF
TGCGCCAGCAGTCAATTTGTCGGGCAGACCGGGACAAATAGGAGCTACACCTTC
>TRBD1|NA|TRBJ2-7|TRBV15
CATSREGTGSSYEQYF
TGTGCCACCAGCAGAGAGGGGACAGGGAGCTCCTACGAGCAGTACTTC
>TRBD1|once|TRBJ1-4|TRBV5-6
CASSSFGSGGGEKLFF
TGTGCCAGCAGCTCGTTTGGATCAGGGGGAGGCGAAAAACTGTTTTTT
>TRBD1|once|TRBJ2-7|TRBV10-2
CASNQGGHEQYF
TGCGCCAGCAACCAAGGGGGCCACGAGCAGTACTTC
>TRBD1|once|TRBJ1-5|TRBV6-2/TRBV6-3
CASSPGGSNQPQHF
TGTGCCAGCAGTCCAGGGGGGTCCAATCAGCCCCAGCATTTT
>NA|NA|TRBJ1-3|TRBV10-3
CAISARLSSSGNTIYF
TGTGCCATCAGTGCCCGACTCTCTTCCTCTGGAAACACCATATATTTT
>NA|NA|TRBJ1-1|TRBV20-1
CSASFGGMNTEAFF
TGCAGTGCTAGTTTTGGAGGTATGAACACTGAAGCTTTCTTT
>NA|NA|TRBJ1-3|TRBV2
CASSRGFGNTIYF
TGTGCCAGCAGCAGGGGATTCGGAAACACCATATATTTT
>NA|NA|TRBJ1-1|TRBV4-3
CASSQDFKGKNTEAFF
TGCGCCAGCAGCCAAGATTTCAAGGGGAAAAACACTGAAGCTTTCTTT
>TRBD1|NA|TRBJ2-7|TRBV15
CATSPTTGLPYEQYF
TGTGCCACCAGCCCAACGACAGGGCTCCCCTACGAGCAGTACTTC
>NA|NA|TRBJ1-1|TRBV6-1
CASSERTAETEAFF
TGTGCCAGCAGTGAAAGGACAGCGGAGACTGAAGCTTTCTTT
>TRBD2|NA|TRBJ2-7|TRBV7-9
CASTLAGGASYEQYF
TGTGCCAGCACCCTAGCGGGGGGGGCCTCCTACGAGCAGTACTTC
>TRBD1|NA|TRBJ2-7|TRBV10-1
CASSESVGTDYEQYF
TGCGCCAGCAGTGAGTCGGTGGGGACAGACTACGAGCAGTACTTC
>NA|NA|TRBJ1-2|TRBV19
CASSLQTGTGYTF
TGTGCCAGTAGTCTGCAAACAGGGACTGGCTACACCTTC
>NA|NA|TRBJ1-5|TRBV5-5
CASSREVGQPQHF
TGTGCCAGCTCCCGTGAGGTTGGCCAGCCCCAGCATTTT
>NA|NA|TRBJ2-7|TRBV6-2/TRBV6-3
CASSYEAALYGKEQYF
TGTGCCAGCAGTTATGAGGCAGCACTTTACGGGAAGGAGCAGTACTTC
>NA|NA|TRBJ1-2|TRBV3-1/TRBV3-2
CASSQDRLDMAKLAGYTF
TGTGCCAGCAGCCAAGATCGACTGGACATGGCCAAACTAGCTGGCTACACCTTC
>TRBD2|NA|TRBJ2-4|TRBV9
CASSGRGGGNIQYF
TGTGCCAGCAGCGGACGGGGGGGCGGAAACATTCAGTACTTC
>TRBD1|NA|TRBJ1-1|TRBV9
CASSVTGTGDLNTEAFF
TGTGCCAGCAGCGTGACAGGGACCGGAGACCTGAACACTGAAGCTTTCTTT
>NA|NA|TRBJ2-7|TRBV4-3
CASSLGKGSTYEQYF
TGCGCCAGCAGCCTCGGGAAAGGCAGTACCTACGAGCAGTACTTC
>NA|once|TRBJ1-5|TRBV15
CATSPVQGINQPQHF
TGTGCCACCAGCCCCGTTCAGGGGATCAATCAGCCCCAGCATTTT
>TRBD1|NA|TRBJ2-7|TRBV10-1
CASSDPYKQGNEQYF
TGCGCCAGCAGTGATCCCTATAAACAGGGGAACGAGCAGTACTTC
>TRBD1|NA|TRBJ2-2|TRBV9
CASSIDRDSTGELFF
TGTGCCAGCAGTATCGACAGGGATAGTACCGGGGAGCTGTTTTTT
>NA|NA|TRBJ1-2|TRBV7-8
CASSLTVRAIYGYTF
TGTGCCAGCAGCTTAACAGTCAGGGCTATCTATGGCTACACCTTC
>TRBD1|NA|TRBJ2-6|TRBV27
CASSLGTGISGANVLTF
TGTGCCAGCAGTCTAGGGACAGGGATATCTGGGGCCAACGTCCTGACTTTC
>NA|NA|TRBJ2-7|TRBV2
CASSGPYEQYF
TGTGCCAGCAGTGGTCCTTATGAGCAGTACTTC
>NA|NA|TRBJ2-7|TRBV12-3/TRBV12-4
CATGSSYEQYF
TGTGCAACAGGGAGCTCCTACGAGCAGTACTTC
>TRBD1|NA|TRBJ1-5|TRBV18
CASSPGTGGQPQHF
TGTGCCAGCTCACCAGGGACAGGGGGACAGCCCCAGCATTTT